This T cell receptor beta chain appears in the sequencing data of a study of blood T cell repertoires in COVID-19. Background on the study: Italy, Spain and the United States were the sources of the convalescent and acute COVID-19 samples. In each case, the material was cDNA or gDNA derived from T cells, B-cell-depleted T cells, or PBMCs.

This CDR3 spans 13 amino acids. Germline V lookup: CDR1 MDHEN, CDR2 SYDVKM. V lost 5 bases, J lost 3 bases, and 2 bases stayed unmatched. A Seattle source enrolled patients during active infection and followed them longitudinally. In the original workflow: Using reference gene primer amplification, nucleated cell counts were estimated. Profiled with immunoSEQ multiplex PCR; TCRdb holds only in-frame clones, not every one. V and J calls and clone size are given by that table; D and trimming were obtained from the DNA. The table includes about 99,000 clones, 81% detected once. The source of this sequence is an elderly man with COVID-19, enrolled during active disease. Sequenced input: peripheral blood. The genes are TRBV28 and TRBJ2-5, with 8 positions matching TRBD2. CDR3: CASSTGREETQYF. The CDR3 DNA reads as TGTGCCAGCAGTACCGGGAGGGAAGAGACCCAGTACTTC.